The rows below give T cell receptor beta chains drawn from one sample of a study of regulatory T cells in long-lasting Graves disease. TCRdb ran MiXCR on the multiplex PCR reads and lists one entry per CDR3 protein. The table shows about 660,000 distinct CDR3 sequences, with 30% occurring only once. This material consisted of peripheral blood mononuclear cells (PBMCs), taken when the disease was refractory, from a patient treated with antithyroid drugs. The receptors were gathered from a female donor with Graves disease. Both conserved end residues are part of each CDR3. A D gene is named only where the DNA matches it firmly. Clone size appears in some rows only: once, few, many, or a class for an expanded clone.

- | few | TRBJ2-7 | TRBV28 | 16 | CASSMTYRVPSYEQYF | TGTGCCAGCAGCATGACTTACAGGGTCCCTTCCTACGAGCAGTACTTC
- | many | TRBJ1-2 | TRBV28 | 15 | CASSPLYGGSYGYTF | TGTGCCAGCAGTCCACTCTATGGGGGCAGCTATGGCTACACCTTC
TRBD1 | few | TRBJ2-5 | TRBV2 | 14 | CASSEDRVRETQYF | TGTGCCAGCAGTGAGGACAGGGTTCGAGAGACCCAGTACTTC
TRBD1 | - | TRBJ1-2 | TRBV19 | 14 | CASTGEEANYGYTF | TGTGCCAGCACAGGGGAGGAAGCTAACTATGGCTACACCTTC
- | many | TRBJ2-7 | TRBV12-3/TRBV12-4 | 14 | CASSFAGGSYEQYF | TGTGCCAGCAGCTTTGCCGGGGGCTCCTACGAGCAGTACTTC
TRBD1 | few | TRBJ2-5 | TRBV27 | 18 | CASSERNGTGAWGETQYF | TGTGCCAGCAGCGAAAGAAACGGGACAGGGGCTTGGGGGGAGACCCAGTACTTC
- | few | TRBJ2-7 | TRBV15 | 14 | CATSRGRDTYEQYF | TGTGCCACCAGCAGAGGACGAGACACCTACGAGCAGTACTTC
- | - | TRBJ1-1 | TRBV29-1 | 13 | CSVVGGLRTEAFF | TGCAGCGTTGTTGGAGGGCTTAGGACTGAAGCTTTCTTT
- | few | TRBJ1-4 | TRBV6-5 | 15 | CASSYLQDVEEKLFF | TGTGCCAGCAGTTACTTACAGGACGTTGAAGAAAAACTGTTTTTT
- | - | TRBJ2-2 | TRBV24-1 | 12 | CATSRGTGELFF | TGTGCCACCAGCCGGGGTACCGGGGAGCTGTTTTTT
TRBD1 | - | TRBJ1-1 | TRBV6-2/TRBV6-3 | 12 | CASSYQGVEAFF | TGTGCCAGCAGTTATCAGGGGGTTGAAGCTTTCTTT
TRBD1 | - | TRBJ2-7 | TRBV6-4 | 21 | CASSDHAGGTGVGGITYEQYF | TGTGCCAGCAGTGACCACGCCGGAGGGACAGGGGTTGGCGGGATCACCTACGAGCAGTACTTC
TRBD2 | few | TRBJ2-3 | TRBV12-3/TRBV12-4 | 20 | CASSSFTGLAGGSITDTQYF | TGTGCCAGCAGTTCCTTCACGGGACTAGCGGGAGGGTCTATCACAGATACGCAGTATTTT